This record concerns one T cell receptor (beta chain) sequence. Antigen specificity is unknown. Each participant with HIV received care in the United States. Held in samples before DNA extraction were 1-10 million cryopreserved PBMC. The record originates from a study of long-term antiretroviral therapy in people with HIV. Findings and caveats of the study: After ART, diversity increased yet remained lower than transplant donor controls. Repertoires looked antigen-experienced, with only a slight naive shift after ART.

The authors ran the immunoSEQ assay, v3.0, at survey level. Produced via immunoSEQ multiplex PCR; TCRdb's table is partial and in-frame only. The profile shows some 24,000 clones, more than 65% of them singletons. Germline-derived CDR1 and CDR2 are MNHEY and SMNVEV (reference sequence). The CDR3 covers 11 residues. V was clipped by 6 bases and J by 6 bases, with 7 bases between them. The input for sequencing was unsorted PBMCs, taken 4.4 years after starting antiretroviral therapy. This chain uses TRBV27 with TRBJ2-3, with D unresolved. This TCR was sampled from a man aged 25-40 years with HIV. This chain's CDR3 is CASSHGDTQYF. In DNA, the CDR3 is TGTGCCAGCAGCCATGGGGATACGCAGTATTTT.